This T cell receptor beta chain stems from a study of cytomegalovirus exposure and HLA in healthy donors. In the study overall: According to later analysis, the same platform produced the approximately 120 validation and 666 first-cohort repertoires.

Germline V gene lookup returns CDR1 SEHNR and CDR2 FQNEAQ (reference sequence). The CDR3 length is 12 residues. V lost 5 bases and J lost 4, with 8 bases in between. Some clones are missing from TCRdb's copy, which holds only in-frame ones; the method was immunoSEQ multiplex PCR. The table records 110,000 to 150,000 clones, around 85% of them present only once. The sequenced sample consisted of PBMCs. The clonotype originates from a man aged 18 to 29 in good health and CMV-seronegative. The chain is built from TRBV7-9 and TRBJ2-5; TRBD2 might be the D (5 bases). CDR3 loop: CASSAEGETQYF. Written as DNA, the CDR3 is TGTGCCAGCAGCGCCGAGGGAGAGACCCAGTACTTC.